This record covers a single T cell receptor (beta chain). The source of the sample is a study of blood T cell repertoires in COVID-19. Study background: Researchers got acute and convalescent COVID-19 samples from the United States, Italy and Spain.

Sequencing was performed with immunoSEQ multiplex PCR; in TCRdb, only in-frame clones are kept and a portion is missing. In the table there are some 89,000 clones, 90% of which are singletons. The CDR3 extends over 15 amino acids. Per germline, CDR1 SGHTA and CDR2 FQGNSA. The V end lost 0 bases, the J end lost 0 bases, and 6 bases lay between the germline ends. This TCR was recovered from a man between 60 and 75 years old with acute or convalescent COVID-19. The source material was peripheral blood. V is TRBV7-2 and J is TRBJ1-3; no clear D. Written as DNA, the CDR3 is TGTGCCAGCAGCTTAGCGGCAGACTCTGGAAACACCATATATTTT. Translation gives CASSLAADSGNTIYF.